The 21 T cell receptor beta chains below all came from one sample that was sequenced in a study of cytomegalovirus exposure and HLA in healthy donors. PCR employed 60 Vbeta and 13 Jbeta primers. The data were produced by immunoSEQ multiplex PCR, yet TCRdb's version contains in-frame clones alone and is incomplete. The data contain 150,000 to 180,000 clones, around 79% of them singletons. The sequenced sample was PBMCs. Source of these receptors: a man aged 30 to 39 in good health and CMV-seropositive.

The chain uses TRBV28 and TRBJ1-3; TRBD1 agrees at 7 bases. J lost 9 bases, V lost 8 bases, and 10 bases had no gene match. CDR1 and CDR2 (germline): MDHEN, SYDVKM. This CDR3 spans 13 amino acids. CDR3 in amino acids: CASHTGERSTIYF. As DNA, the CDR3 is TGTGCCAGCCACACAGGGGAAAGGAGCACCATATATTTT.

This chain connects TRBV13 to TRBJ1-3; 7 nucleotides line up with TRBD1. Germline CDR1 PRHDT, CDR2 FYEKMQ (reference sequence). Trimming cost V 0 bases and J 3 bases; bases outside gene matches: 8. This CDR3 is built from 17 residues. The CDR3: CASSLGYLGGDGNTIYF. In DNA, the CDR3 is TGTGCCAGCAGCTTAGGTTACCTAGGGGGCGATGGAAACACCATATATTTT.

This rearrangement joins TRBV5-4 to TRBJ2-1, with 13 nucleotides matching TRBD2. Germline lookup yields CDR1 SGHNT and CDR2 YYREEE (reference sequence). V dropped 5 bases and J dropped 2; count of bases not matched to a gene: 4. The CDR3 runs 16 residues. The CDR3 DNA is TGTGCCAGCAGTCTTGGACTAGCGGGGGCCTACAATGAGCAGTTCTTC. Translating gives CASSLGLAGAYNEQFF.

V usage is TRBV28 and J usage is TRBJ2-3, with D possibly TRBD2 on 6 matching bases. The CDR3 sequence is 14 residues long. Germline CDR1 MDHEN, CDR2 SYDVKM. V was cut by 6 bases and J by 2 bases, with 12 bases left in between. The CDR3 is CASSSGTFTDTQYF. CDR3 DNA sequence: TGTGCCAGCAGCTCCGGGACTTTCACAGATACGCAGTATTTT.

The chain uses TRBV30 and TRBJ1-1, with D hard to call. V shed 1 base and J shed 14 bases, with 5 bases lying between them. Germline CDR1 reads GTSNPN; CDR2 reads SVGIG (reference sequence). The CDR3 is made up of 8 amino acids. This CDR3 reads CAWSGLFF. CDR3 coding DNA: TGTGCCTGGAGTGGACTATTCTTT.

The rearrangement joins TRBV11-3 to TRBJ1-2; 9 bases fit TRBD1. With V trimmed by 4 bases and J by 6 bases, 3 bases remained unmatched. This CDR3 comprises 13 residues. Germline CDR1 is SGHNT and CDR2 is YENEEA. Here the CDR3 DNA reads TGTGCCAGCAGCTCGACAGGGGGGAATGGCTACACCTTC. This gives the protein CASSSTGGNGYTF.

CDR3 nucleotides: TGTGCCAGCAGCACCCCGTCGGGGGGGGGCACTGAAGCTTTCTTT. As protein: CASSTPSGGGTEAFF. This chain connects TRBV28 to TRBJ1-1; TRBD1 is a possible D gene (5 bases). Germline assignment: CDR1 MDHEN and CDR2 SYDVKM. The CDR3 extends over 15 amino acids. V was pared by 6 bases and J by 4 bases, with 18 bases between.

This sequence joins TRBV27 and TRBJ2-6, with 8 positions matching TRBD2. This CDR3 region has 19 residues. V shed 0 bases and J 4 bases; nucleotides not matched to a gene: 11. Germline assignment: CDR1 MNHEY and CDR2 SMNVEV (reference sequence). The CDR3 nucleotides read TGTGCCAGCAGTTTATCCGGTCGCGGGGGGCCTGGCGGGGCCAACGTCCTGACTTTC. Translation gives CASSLSGRGGPGGANVLTF.

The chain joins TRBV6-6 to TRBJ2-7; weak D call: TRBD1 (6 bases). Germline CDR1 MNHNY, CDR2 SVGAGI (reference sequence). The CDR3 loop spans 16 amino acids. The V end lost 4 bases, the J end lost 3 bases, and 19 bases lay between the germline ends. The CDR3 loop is CASSSTATGFDYEQYF. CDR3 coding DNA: TGTGCCAGCAGTTCTACCGCAACAGGGTTTGACTACGAGCAGTACTTC.

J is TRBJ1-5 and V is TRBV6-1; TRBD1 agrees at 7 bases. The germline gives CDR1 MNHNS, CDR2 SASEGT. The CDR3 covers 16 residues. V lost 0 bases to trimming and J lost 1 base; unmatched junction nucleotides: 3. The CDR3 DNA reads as TGTGCCAGCAGTGAAGCGCCGACAGGGAGCAATCAGCCCCAGCATTTT. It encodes CASSEAPTGSNQPQHF.

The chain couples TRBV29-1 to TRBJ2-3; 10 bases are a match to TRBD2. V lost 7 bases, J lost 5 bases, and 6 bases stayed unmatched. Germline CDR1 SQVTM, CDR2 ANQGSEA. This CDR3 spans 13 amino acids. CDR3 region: CSANSGGIDTQYF. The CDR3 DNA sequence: TGCAGCGCAAATAGCGGGGGGATAGATACGCAGTATTTT.

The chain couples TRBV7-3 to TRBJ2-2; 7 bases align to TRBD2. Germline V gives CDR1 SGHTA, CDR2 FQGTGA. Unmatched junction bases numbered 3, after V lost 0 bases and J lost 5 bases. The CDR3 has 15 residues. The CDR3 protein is CASSLTARGTGELFF. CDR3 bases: TGTGCCAGCAGCTTAACGGCGCGGGGGACCGGGGAGCTGTTTTTT.

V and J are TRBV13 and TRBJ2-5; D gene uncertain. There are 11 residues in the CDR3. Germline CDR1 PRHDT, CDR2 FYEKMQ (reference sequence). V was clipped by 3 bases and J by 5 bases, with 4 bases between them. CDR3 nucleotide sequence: TGTGCCAGCAGCTTTATGGAGACCCAGTACTTC. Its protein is CASSFMETQYF. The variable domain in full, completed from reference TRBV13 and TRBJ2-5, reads AAGVIQSPRHLIKEKRETATLKCYPIPRHDTVYWYQQGPGQDPQFLISFYEKMQSDKGSIPDRFSAQQFSDYHSELNMSSLELGDSALYFCASSFMETQYFGPGTRLLVL.

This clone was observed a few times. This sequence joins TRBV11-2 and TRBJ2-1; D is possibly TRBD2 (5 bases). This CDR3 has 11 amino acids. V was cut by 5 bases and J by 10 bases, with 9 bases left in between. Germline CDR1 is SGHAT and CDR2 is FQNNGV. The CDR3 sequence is CASSLPGEQFF. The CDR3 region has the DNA TGTGCCAGCAGCCTTCCGGGAGAGCAGTTCTTC.

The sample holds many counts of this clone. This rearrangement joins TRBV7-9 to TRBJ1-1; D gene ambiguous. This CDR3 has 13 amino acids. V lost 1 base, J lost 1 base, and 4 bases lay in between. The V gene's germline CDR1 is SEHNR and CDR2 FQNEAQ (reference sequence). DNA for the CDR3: TGTGCCAGCAGCTTAGATCAGAACACTGAAGCTTTCTTT. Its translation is CASSLDQNTEAFF.

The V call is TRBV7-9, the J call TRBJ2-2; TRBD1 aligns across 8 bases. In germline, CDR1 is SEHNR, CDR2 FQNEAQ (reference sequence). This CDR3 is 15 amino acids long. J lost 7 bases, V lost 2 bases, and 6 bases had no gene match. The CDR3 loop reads CASSLRQGAVGELFF. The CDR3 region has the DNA TGTGCCAGCAGCTTACGGCAGGGGGCGGTCGGGGAGCTGTTTTTT.

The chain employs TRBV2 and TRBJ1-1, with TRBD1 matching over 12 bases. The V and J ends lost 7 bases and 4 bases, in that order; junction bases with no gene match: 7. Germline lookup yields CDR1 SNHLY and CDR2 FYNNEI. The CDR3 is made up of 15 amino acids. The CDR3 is CASNLGQGAGTEAFF. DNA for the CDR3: TGTGCCAGCAACCTGGGACAGGGGGCGGGCACTGAAGCTTTCTTT. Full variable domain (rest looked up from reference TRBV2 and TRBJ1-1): EPEVTQTPSHQVTQMGQEVILRCVPISNHLYFYWYRQILGQKVEFLVSFYNNEISEKSEIFDDQFSVERPDGSNFTLKIRSTKLEDSAMYFCASNLGQGAGTEAFFGQGTRLTVV.

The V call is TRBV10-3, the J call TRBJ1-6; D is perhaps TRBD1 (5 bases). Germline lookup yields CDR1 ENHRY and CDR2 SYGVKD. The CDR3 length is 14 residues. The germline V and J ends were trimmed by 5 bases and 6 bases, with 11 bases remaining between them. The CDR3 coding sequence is TGTGCCATCAGTTCGACAGTGGGTAATTCACCCCTCCACTTT. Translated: CAISSTVGNSPLHF.

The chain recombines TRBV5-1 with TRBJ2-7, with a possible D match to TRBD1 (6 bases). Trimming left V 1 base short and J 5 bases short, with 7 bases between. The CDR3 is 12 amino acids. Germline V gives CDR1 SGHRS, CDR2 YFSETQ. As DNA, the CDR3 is TGCGCCAGCAGCTTGCCAGGGGACGAGCAGTACTTC. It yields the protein CASSLPGDEQYF.

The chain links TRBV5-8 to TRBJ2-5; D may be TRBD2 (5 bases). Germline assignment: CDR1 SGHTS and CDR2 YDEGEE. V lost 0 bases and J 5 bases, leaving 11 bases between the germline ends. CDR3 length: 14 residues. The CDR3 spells CASSLGTLGETQYF. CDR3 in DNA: TGTGCCAGCAGCTTGGGAACACTAGGGGAGACCCAGTACTTC.

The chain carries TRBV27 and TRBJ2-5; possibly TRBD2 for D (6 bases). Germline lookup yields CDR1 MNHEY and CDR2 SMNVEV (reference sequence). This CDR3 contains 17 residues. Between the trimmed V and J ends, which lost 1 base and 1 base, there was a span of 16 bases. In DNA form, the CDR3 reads TGTGCCAGCAGTTTATACCCCCCGGGTAGCGGCCAAGAGACCCAGTACTTC. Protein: CASSLYPPGSGQETQYF.